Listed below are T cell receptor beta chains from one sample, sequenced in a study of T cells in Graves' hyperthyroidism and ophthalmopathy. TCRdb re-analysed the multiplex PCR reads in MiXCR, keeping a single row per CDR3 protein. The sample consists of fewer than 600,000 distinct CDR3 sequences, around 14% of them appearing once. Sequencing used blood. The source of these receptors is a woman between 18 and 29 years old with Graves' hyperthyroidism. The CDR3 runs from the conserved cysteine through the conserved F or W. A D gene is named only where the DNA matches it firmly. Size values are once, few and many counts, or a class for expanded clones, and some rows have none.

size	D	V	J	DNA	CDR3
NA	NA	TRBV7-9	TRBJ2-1	TGTGCCAGCAGCTTAGAAGGGGACCGGCAGTTCTTC	CASSLEGDRQFF
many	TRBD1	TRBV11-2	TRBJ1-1	TGTGCCAGCAGCACCTACAGGGGGCTAGGTGAAGCTTTCTTT	CASSTYRGLGEAFF
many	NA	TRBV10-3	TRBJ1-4	TGTGCCATCAGTGAGTCGGCCAGACAGAATGAAAAACTGTTTTTT	CAISESARQNEKLFF
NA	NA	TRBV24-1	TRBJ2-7	TGTGCCACCAGTGATTGGGACAAGAGGGAGCAGTACTTC	CATSDWDKREQYF
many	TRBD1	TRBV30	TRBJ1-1	TGTGCCTGGAGTCCCCGGGACAGCGGGGGCACTGAAGCTTTCTTT	CAWSPRDSGGTEAFF
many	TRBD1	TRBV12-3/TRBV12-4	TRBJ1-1	TGTGCCAGCAGTCCACAGGGGTGGGAGAACACTGAAGCTTTCTTT	CASSPQGWENTEAFF
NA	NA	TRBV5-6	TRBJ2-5	TGTGCCAGCAGCTTTTTTCCAATCCAAGAGACCCAGTACTTC	CASSFFPIQETQYF
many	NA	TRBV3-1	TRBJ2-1	TGTGCCAGCAGCCAAGTCATGGACAGTTACAATGAGCAGTTCTTC	CASSQVMDSYNEQFF
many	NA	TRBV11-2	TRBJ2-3	TGTGCCAGCACCCCGGGACGTACAGCATTCACAGATACGCAGTATTTT	CASTPGRTAFTDTQYF
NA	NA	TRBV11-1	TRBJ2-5	TGTGCCAGCAGCTTCCGGGAGACAGAGACCCAGTACTTC	CASSFRETETQYF
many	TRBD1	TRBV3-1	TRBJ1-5	TGTGCCAGCAGTCAGGGGCGACAGGGAAATCAGCCCCAGCATTTT	CASSQGRQGNQPQHF
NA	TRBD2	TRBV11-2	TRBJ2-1	TGTGCCAGCAGCTTGACGGGGGGAGGGTCGGGGTTCTTC	CASSLTGGGSGFF
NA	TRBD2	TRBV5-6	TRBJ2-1	TGTGCCAGCAGCTCCGTAGCGGGAGGCGCCTACAATGAGCAGTTCTTC	CASSSVAGGAYNEQFF
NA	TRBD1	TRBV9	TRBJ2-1	TGTGCCAGCAGCGCGGACAGGGGGGCCTACAATGAGCAGTTCTTC	CASSADRGAYNEQFF
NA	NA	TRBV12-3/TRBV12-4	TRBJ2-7	TGTGCCAGCAGTTTACGGGGGTCGGGCTCCTACGAGCAGTACTTC	CASSLRGSGSYEQYF
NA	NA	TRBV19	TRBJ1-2	TGTGCCAGTAGTTTTGGGTTTCAGAACTCTAACTATGGCTACACCTTC	CASSFGFQNSNYGYTF
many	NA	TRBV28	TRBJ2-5	TGTGCCAGCAGTTTCGGTAGATTTGGAGGAGCCGGGTCCCAAGAGACCCAGTACTTC	CASSFGRFGGAGSQETQYF
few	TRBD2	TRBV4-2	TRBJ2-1	TGTGCCAGCAGCCAGGCACTAGCGGGAGGTTACTACAATGAGCAGTTCTTC	CASSQALAGGYYNEQFF
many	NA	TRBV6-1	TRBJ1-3	TGTGCCAGCAGTGAGAACATCTCCTCTGGAAACACCATATATTTT	CASSENISSGNTIYF
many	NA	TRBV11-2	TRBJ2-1	TGTGCCAGCAGCTTATTGAGGGGCACCTTAGGTGAGCAGTTCTTC	CASSLLRGTLGEQFF
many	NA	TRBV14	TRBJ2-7	TGTGCCAGCAGCCGTGGCGCAGGGGCGACCTACGAGCAGTACTTC	CASSRGAGATYEQYF
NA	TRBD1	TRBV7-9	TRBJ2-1	TGTGCCAGCAGCTTCTCGACAGGGGGCGGTGAGCAGTTCTTC	CASSFSTGGGEQFF
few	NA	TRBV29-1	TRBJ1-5	TGCAGCGTTGGTGGAGAGTATAGCAATCAGCCCCAGCATTTT	CSVGGEYSNQPQHF
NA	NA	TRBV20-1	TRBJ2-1	TGCAGTGCTAGAGCCGGGGGAACCTACAATGAGCAGTTCTTC	CSARAGGTYNEQFF
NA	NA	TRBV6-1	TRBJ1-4	TGTGCCAGTAGAGATCCCGGCGGAAAACTGTTTTTT	CASRDPGGKLFF
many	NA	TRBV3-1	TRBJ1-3	TGTGCCAGCAGCCCCCCCCCGGGGACGGGCTCTGGAAACACCATATATTTT	CASSPPPGTGSGNTIYF
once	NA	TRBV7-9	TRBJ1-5	TGTGCCAGCAGCTTAGTTACGGGAGGCACAGATACGCAGCATTTT	CASSLVTGGTDTQHF
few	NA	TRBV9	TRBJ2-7	TGTGCCAGCAGCCCACCCGCGGGGAGACAGTACTTC	CASSPPAGRQYF
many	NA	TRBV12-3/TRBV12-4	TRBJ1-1	TGTGCCAGCAGTACCTCATACAGGACGCAAGCTTTCTTT	CASSTSYRTQAFF
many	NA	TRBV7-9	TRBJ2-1	TGTGCCAGCAGCTTAGGGGGCCAACCCTACAATGAGCAGTTCTTC	CASSLGGQPYNEQFF
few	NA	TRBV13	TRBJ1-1	TGTGCCAGCAGCCCCCACGGGACTAGCACGGCAGAAGCTTTCTTT	CASSPHGTSTAEAFF
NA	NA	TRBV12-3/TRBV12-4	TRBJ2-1	TGTGCCAGCAGCCCCCCTCGAGGAACCCTCGCGCCAGTAACACCGGGTCATTTCGAGCAGTTCTTC	CASSPPRGTLAPVTPGHFEQFF
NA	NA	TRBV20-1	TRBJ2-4	TGCAGTGCACCGACCCACGGGACCAAAAACATTCAGTACTTC	CSAPTHGTKNIQYF
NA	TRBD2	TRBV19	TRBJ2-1	TGTGCCAGTAGTATACTAGCGGGGAGGGTGAATGAGCAGTTCTTC	CASSILAGRVNEQFF
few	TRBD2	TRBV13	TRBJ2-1	TGTGCCAGCAGCGGGGGACTAGCCCCCAACAATGAGCAGTTCTTC	CASSGGLAPNNEQFF
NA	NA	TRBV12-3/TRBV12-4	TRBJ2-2	TGTGCCAGCAGTTTCGCAGCGAACACCGGGGAGCTGTTTTTT	CASSFAANTGELFF
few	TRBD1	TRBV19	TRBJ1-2	TGTGCCAGTACCCGGGACAGCTCCGACCTCTATGGCTACACCTTC	CASTRDSSDLYGYTF
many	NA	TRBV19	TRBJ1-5	TGTGCCAGTAAGCTTGAGGGGAGCCCCAATAGCAATCAGCCCCAGCATTTT	CASKLEGSPNSNQPQHF
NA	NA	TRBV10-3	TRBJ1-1	TGTGCCATCAGTGAGTCTTCAACTGAAGCTTTCTTT	CAISESSTEAFF
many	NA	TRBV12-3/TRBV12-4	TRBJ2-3	TGTGCCAGCACCCTGCACCTCCCTAGCACAGATACGCAGTATTTT	CASTLHLPSTDTQYF
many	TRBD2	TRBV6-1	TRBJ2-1	TGTGCCAGCAGTCCCCTAGCGGGAGTCAATGAGCAGTTCTTC	CASSPLAGVNEQFF
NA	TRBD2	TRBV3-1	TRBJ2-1	TGTGCCAGCAGCCAAATGGGACTAGCGTCCTACAATGAGCAGTTCTTC	CASSQMGLASYNEQFF
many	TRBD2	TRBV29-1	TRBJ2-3	TGCAGCGTTCGGACTAGCGTTGGAACAGATACGCAGTATTTT	CSVRTSVGTDTQYF
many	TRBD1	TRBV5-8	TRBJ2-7	TGTGCCAGCAGTTATACAGGGGCTAGCTCCTACGAGCAGTACTTC	CASSYTGASSYEQYF
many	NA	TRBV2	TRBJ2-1	TGTGCCAGCAGTGAGGACTACAATGAGCAGTTCTTC	CASSEDYNEQFF
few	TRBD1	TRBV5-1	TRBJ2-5	TGCGCCAGCAGCTCGACAGGGGAGGAGACCCAGTACTTC	CASSSTGEETQYF
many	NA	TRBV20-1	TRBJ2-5	TGCAGTGCTCGGCCGTTCTCCCAAGAGACCCAGTACTTC	CSARPFSQETQYF
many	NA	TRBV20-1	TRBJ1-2	TGCAGTGCTAGAGATCCGGGCAGGGCCTATGGCTACACCTTC	CSARDPGRAYGYTF
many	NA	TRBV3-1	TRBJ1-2	TGTGCCAGCAGCCAAGATGCGACGTCTTACTATGGCTACACCTTC	CASSQDATSYYGYTF
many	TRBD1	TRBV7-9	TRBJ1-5	TGTGCCAGCAGCTTAGACGGGACAGACGATCAGCCCCAGCATTTT	CASSLDGTDDQPQHF
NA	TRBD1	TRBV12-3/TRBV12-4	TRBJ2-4	TGTGCCAGCACCGAATTTACAGGGGGCGCAGGCATTCAGTACTTC	CASTEFTGGAGIQYF
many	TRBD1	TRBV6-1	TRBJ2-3	TGTGCCAGCAGTGAGGCAGACAGGGCAGATACGCAGTATTTT	CASSEADRADTQYF
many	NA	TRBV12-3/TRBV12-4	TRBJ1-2	TGTGCCAGCAGACCCCCCTGGGTCTATGGCTACACCTTC	CASRPPWVYGYTF
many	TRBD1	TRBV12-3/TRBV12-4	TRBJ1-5	TGTGCCAGCAGTTTCGACAGGGGCGGTATTAGCAATCAGCCCCAGCATTTT	CASSFDRGGISNQPQHF
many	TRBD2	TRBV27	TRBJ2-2	TGTGCCAGCAGTTTAACTAGCGGGAGGATTAACACCGGGGAGCTGTTTTTT	CASSLTSGRINTGELFF
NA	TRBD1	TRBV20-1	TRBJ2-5	TGCAGTGCTAGATTGGAGACAGGGTTTCCTTTGCACTTC	CSARLETGFPLHF
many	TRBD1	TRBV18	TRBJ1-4	TGTGCCAGCTCACCTCCGGGACAGGGAACTAATGAAAAACTGTTTTTT	CASSPPGQGTNEKLFF